The following is a TCR beta chain sequence with its context. It has no known antigen specificity. The same CDR3 arises from other DNA sequences in this sample as well. The sample belongs to a study of cytomegalovirus exposure and HLA in healthy donors (dated 2017 in TCRdb). A note on the overall study: According to an earlier analysis of 450 to 650 of the donors, about 179 million T cells yielded 100 million or so unique TCR beta sequences and around 280 Gb of sequence data. The aim of the study was to test whether cataloging public T cell receptors could identify signatures of past pathogen exposure. An earlier analysis of roughly 580 of the donors used high-throughput TCR beta sequencing to judge whether each TCR beta V gene segment behaved as functional or pseudogenic. HLA typing covered class I and class II loci at four-digit resolution. Along with the roughly 700-subject first cohort, a separate validation cohort of over a hundred different subjects was used. Genome-wide SNP genotypes for about 65% of the roughly 700 donors were used in a later genetic analysis, which treated that subset as a discovery cohort. The study used immunosequencing to profile the T cell repertoires of 666 subjects and linked those repertoires to cytomegalovirus serostatus. An early release covering roughly 600 HLA-typed donors comprised approximately 290 gigabases of sequencing data and 85 million to 100 million unique TCR sequences. The number of typed donors differed by locus: about 620-640 for A, B, C, DRB1 and DQB1; approximately 520 for DQA1; 606 for DPA1; and roughly 470 for DPB1. The study combined high-throughput TCR immunosequencing, statistical association of individual TCRs with disease status, and machine learning to predict cytomegalovirus infection status. All discovery cohort repertoires had been generated using a single sequencing platform. Across around 400 genotyped donors of the cohort, an average of about 250,000 unique TCR beta nucleotide sequences per donor were sequenced, and roughly a sixth of those sequences were non-productive. Of the roughly 430 genotyped donors, over 70% fell in the genetic ancestry cluster associated with self-reported Caucasian donors. A later analysis re-examined previously published TCR beta repertoires from more than 600 donors and added high-resolution HLA genotyping to investigate patterns of TCR occurrence. Roughly five DR-DQ haplotypes were handled as single units for association and clustering, since linkage in the cohort was strong. Donor age, sex, ethnicity and CMV serostatus were collected together with the repertoire data. Rather than using new phenotypic data, the later analysis identified candidate immune exposures from TCR beta sequences and from how often those sequences occurred across donors.

The paper as a whole reports these results and caveats: The authors suggested that the approach could potentially be extended to other disease states and immunological phenotypes. Across donors, most TCR sequences were observed very rarely, whereas some public TCRs were present in many individuals. When HLA alleles, especially DR and DQ, strongly co-occurred, attributing TCR associations to individual alleles was difficult. V-gene and J-gene trimming of TCR beta chains was associated with a missense DCLRE1C variant in a later genetic analysis, and the association was replicated in an independent cohort. In a later genetic analysis, fewer N-insertions in productive TCRs were reported among donors in an Asian-associated ancestry cluster than the roughly 700-donor mean. CMV serostatus was the only immune exposure information available for the cohort. A group of highly shared sequence variants was considered likely to be a technical artifact of the sequencing pipeline. Because HLA typing was unavailable for some donors at each locus, only the typed subset was used in association tests. Only TCR beta chains were sequenced in this cohort, and the absence of alpha or paired-chain data limited detectable features. The classifier was reported to diagnose cytomegalovirus status with high specificity and sensitivity in both the original and validation cohorts. A later analysis found that most CMV-associated TCR beta chains appeared HLA-restricted, with HLA associations seemingly driven largely by CMV exposure. A further reported finding was that TCR beta sequences accurately predicted the HLA-A and HLA-B alleles for most subjects in the first cohort. Broadly in line with IMGT annotations, most TCR beta V segments showed up in productive rearrangements about 87% or about 30% of the time in an earlier analysis of under 700 of the donors. According to a later analysis, parvovirus B19, influenza, CMV and Epstein-Barr virus appeared linked to several top co-occurrence clusters. A later analysis found that HLA-associated TCR beta chains were more clonally expanded and had lower generation probabilities than equally common non-associated chains. Sequencing depth was assumed to be roughly uniform across donors in the presence/absence analyses, though that assumption may not hold. In vitro tests confirmed that three of the cytomegalovirus-associated TCR beta chains recognize cytomegalovirus antigens. In a later analysis, TCR association rates were found to vary across HLA loci, with the most associated TCRs seen for DRB1 alleles and the fewest for HLA-C alleles. Some IMGT-functional V segments, including TRBV6-2 and TRBV6-3, could not be told apart with the 87-base-pair reads, so those segments were excluded. Roughly 15 rarely observed V segments, including chromosome 9 orphons, were excluded from the earlier analysis of about 500 of the donors because counts were too low. Linkage disequilibrium might explain the correlated functional status among segregating V segments, but an unknown experimental factor could not be ruled out. A later analysis associated 15,000 or so TCR beta sequences with specific HLA alleles at a false discovery rate of 0.05. The study gave a list of some 150 TCR beta chains associated with cytomegalovirus.

CDR1 and CDR2 (SGHVS, FNYEAQ) derive from the germline V gene. V loses 8 bases, J loses 1 base, and the germline ends lie 14 bases apart. The CDR3 measures 14 amino acids from cysteine to phenylalanine. The CDR3 DNA has 42 bases and is translated from base 1. The protocol used for the library was the immunoSEQ multiplex PCR assay. A mixture of 60 forward primers for TCR Vbeta segments and 13 reverse primers for TCR Jbeta segments was used in the multiplex PCR. Amplification of the CDR3 region of rearranged TCR beta genes was performed with a multiplex PCR assay on genomic DNA. The Illumina HiSeq System was used to sequence the amplified TCR beta libraries as 87-base-pair reads. From the authors' description of their analysis: A later analysis tallied about 77 million unique TCR beta chains across the approximately 670 repertoires, and approximately 12 million of those chains were shared by two or more donors. Raw reads were error-corrected and collapsed into unique sequences with a nearest-neighbor algorithm that merged closely related sequences to remove PCR and sequencing errors. V, D and J gene segments were assigned by aligning CDR3 sequences to IMGT reference sequences. For a sequence to be retained, a match of at least six nucleotides was required to both a V gene segment and a J gene segment. A rearrangement was called productive if the CDR3 had no stop codons and remained in frame with V and J, and every other rearrangement was called non-productive. Following IMGT convention, CDR3 was defined as the stretch from the second conserved V-encoded cysteine to the conserved J-encoded phenylalanine. The earlier analysis of 450 to 750 of the donors excluded any sequence lacking an unambiguous match to a single V gene segment. An earlier analysis of 587 of the donors classified V segments as functional when productive rearrangements were above 56.7% and as segregating when the standard deviation between donors was above 5%. A statistical classification framework was developed to diagnose cytomegalovirus status using the catalog of TCR beta chain sequences. A later analysis assigned V and J genes by comparing TCR nucleotide sequences with IMGT/GENE-DB human TR gene sequences. In a later analysis, CDR3 sequences and most-parsimonious VDJ recombination scenarios were assigned using the TCRdist pipeline. In a later analysis, each TCR beta chain was defined by its CDR3 amino acid sequence together with its V-gene family, and reads without a unique V-gene family were excluded. To address suspected cross-contamination and a sequencing artifact, a later analysis removed approximately 590 highly shared, low-generation-probability nucleotide sequences. A later analysis calculated a clonal expansion index for each public chain from normalized within-repertoire ranks of inferred template counts. In a later analysis, generation probabilities were computed with a VDJ recombination model fitted to out-of-frame rearrangements, and the resulting probabilities were checked against IGoR. A later analysis scored TCR-TCR, TCR-HLA and TCR-CMV co-occurrence with hypergeometric tests, applying a repertoire-size bias correction to TCR pairs. To estimate false discovery rates, a later analysis permuted the HLA or CMV assignments 20 times. In a later analysis, co-occurring TCRs were grouped with DBSCAN, and TCRdist sequence similarity was added when clustering was performed within HLA-allele-positive subsets. Repertoires with fewer than 30,000 or more than 120,000 public chains were left out of co-occurrence clustering, as were about five repertoires with anomalous nucleotide sharing. TCRdb took this table from immuneACCESS and kept in-frame rearrangements with V and J called. Such tables lack part of the clones; where checked against another copy, unresolved V genes explain under half of the gap, and the rest is unexplained. From that table come the V and J calls and clone size; the DNA was used to work out D and trimming. The record for this sample contains 120,000 to 150,000 clones. In total, the top ten clones hold less than 3.5% of the sample.

The cohort consisted of hundreds of healthy bone marrow donors. All cohort members were sampled while nominally healthy, although unrecorded immune exposures were likely present. The donor was CMV seronegative and belonged to the group of over 300 seronegative cohort members. A peripheral blood sample was provided by each donor, and peripheral blood mononuclear cells were used for TCR beta sequencing. The Qiagen DNeasy Blood Extraction Kit was used to extract genomic DNA from the blood cell samples. The TCR comes from a man aged 40-50 years in good health and CMV-seronegative. The specimen was PBMCs. The sequence joins TRBV7-6 to TRBJ1-1; a tentative D call is TRBD1 (6 bases match). The DNA reads TGTGCCAGCTCCCTGGGAGGGGGGAACACTGAAGCTTTCTTT. Its amino acids are CASSLGGGNTEAFF.